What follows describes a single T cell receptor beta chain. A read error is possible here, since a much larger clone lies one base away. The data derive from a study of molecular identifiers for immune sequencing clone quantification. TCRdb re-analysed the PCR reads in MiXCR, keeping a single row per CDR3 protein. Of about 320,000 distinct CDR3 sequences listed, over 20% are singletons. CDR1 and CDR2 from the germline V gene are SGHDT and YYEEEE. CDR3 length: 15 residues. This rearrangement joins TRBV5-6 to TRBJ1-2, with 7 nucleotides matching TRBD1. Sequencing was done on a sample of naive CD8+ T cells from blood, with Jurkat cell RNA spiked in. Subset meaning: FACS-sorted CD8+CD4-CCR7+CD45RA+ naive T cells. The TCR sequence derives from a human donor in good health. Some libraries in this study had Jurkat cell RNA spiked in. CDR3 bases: TGTGCCAGCAGCCCCTTGACAGGGCCGAACTGTGGCTACACCTTC. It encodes CASSPLTGPNCGYTF.